This entry lists 25 T cell receptor beta chains sequenced from one sample in a study of blood T cell repertoires in COVID-19. The repertoire was sequenced with immunoSEQ multiplex PCR; TCRdb's copy has only in-frame clones and lacks some. In the table there are about 42,000 clones, roughly 92% of which are singletons. The source material was peripheral blood. These receptors all stem from a man in his forties or fifties with active COVID-19.

This clone was observed a single time. The chain links TRBV5-1 to TRBJ2-7, with 9 bases identical to TRBD2. Germline loops: CDR1 SGHRS, CDR2 YFSETQ. V lost 0 bases to trimming and J lost 7 bases; unmatched junction nucleotides: 8. The CDR3 consists of 15 residues. Here the CDR3 DNA reads TGCGCCAGCAGCTTGGCCAGCGGGGGGACTGAAGAGCAGTACTTC. Translation gives CASSLASGGTEEQYF.

This chain connects TRBV10-3 to TRBJ1-2, with a tentative D call TRBD1 (5 bases). The V gene lost 0 bases and the J gene lost 8 bases, with 7 bases spanning the gap. Germline V CDR1 and CDR2: ENHRY, SYGVKD. The CDR3 is made up of 12 amino acids. The CDR3 loop reads CAISESGGGYTF. The CDR3 nucleotides are TGTGCCATCAGTGAGTCGGGGGGAGGCTACACCTTC.

The rearrangement uses TRBV5-6 and TRBJ1-2; 10 bases align to TRBD1. V shed 0 bases, J shed 4 bases, and the junction held 9 bases outside the gene matches. The CDR3 has 17 amino acids. Germline loops: CDR1 SGHDT, CDR2 YYEEEE. The CDR3 here is CASSLVQGQGEGYGYTF. The CDR3 coding sequence is TGTGCCAGCAGCTTGGTCCAAGGACAGGGGGAGGGCTATGGCTACACCTTC. Full variable domain (missing parts from reference TRBV5-6 and TRBJ1-2): DAGVTQSPTHLIKTRGQQVTLRCSPKSGHDTVSWYQQALGQGPQFIFQYYEEEERQRGNFPDRFSGHQFPNYSSELNVNALLLGDSALYLCASSLVQGQGEGYGYTFGSGTRLTVV.

This clone was detected only a few times. The J gene is TRBJ1-6, the V gene TRBV27, with no clear D. The V gene's germline CDR1 is MNHEY and CDR2 SMNVEV (reference sequence). This CDR3 has 14 residues. V was cut by 0 bases and J by 9 bases, with 9 bases left in between. The CDR3 protein is CASSLSVQASPLHF. CDR3 nucleotide sequence: TGTGCCAGCAGTTTATCGGTGCAGGCTTCACCCCTCCACTTT.

The J gene is TRBJ1-6, the V gene TRBV12-3 or TRBV12-4; the D gene is possibly TRBD1 (6 bases). The CDR3 is 13 residues long. Trimming pared 5 bases from V and 10 bases from J, leaving 12 bases between. The DNA for the CDR3 is TGTGCCAGCAGTATCACTACAGGGTCACCCCTCCACTTT. Protein product: CASSITTGSPLHF.

With regard to this clone: The junction does not match germline at one end; this may be a read error. V usage is TRBV7-9 and J usage is TRBJ2-1; maybe TRBD2 (6 bases). The CDR3 sequence is 13 residues long. Germline CDR1 reads SEHNR; CDR2 reads FQNEAQ (reference sequence). Here the CDR3 DNA reads TGTGCCAGCAGCTCCCAGGGACTGTCTGAGCCGTTCTTC. As protein: CASSSQGLSEPFF.

This clone was recorded once. The CDR3, as DNA: TGTGCCAGCAGCCGTGCCTTAGCGGGAGGAAGGGATACGCAGTATTTT. Protein product: CASSRALAGGRDTQYF. The V gene is TRBV28, the J gene TRBJ2-3, with 10 bases lining up with TRBD2. Germline V CDR1 and CDR2: MDHEN, SYDVKM. The J segment lost 6 bases and the V segment lost 6 bases, leaving 12 bases of the junction unmatched. CDR3 length equals 16 residues. Looking up the rest from reference TRBV28 and TRBJ2-3 gives the full variable domain: DVKVTQSSRYLVKRTGEKVFLECVQDMDHENMFWYRQDPGLGLRLIYFSYDVKMKEKGDIPEGYSVSREKKERFSLILESASTNQTSMYLCASSRALAGGRDTQYFGPGTRLTVL.

The chain carries TRBV6-5 and TRBJ2-7; tentatively, D is TRBD2 (5 bases). Germline CDR1 reads MNHEY; CDR2 reads SVGAGI. The CDR3 spans 11 residues. Trimming removed 6 bases at V and 7 bases at J, with 10 bases between. The CDR3 nucleotides are TGTGCCAGCAGGGGCGGGCGGGAGCAGTACTTC. Translation gives CASRGGREQYF.

The chain combines TRBV5-1 with TRBJ1-3; D ambiguous. The length of the CDR3 is 17 residues. Germline values: CDR1 SGHRS, CDR2 YFSETQ. Trimming removed 4 bases at V and 0 bases at J, with 17 bases between. CDR3 protein: CASSAGTPSSSGNTIYF. The CDR3 DNA is TGCGCCAGCAGCGCAGGAACCCCGAGCTCCTCTGGAAACACCATATATTTT.

In this sample, this clone turned up once. The chain carries TRBV7-9 and TRBJ2-3, with 11 bases aligning to TRBD2. V gave up 5 bases and J gave up 4 bases; unmatched junction bases: 8. The germline V gene encodes CDR1 SEHNR and CDR2 FQNEAQ (reference sequence). This CDR3 is 16 amino acids long. In DNA, the CDR3 is TGTGCCAGCAGCGCCCCGACTAGCGGGAACCCAGATACGCAGTATTTT. Amino acids: CASSAPTSGNPDTQYF. Full variable domain (outside the CDR3, taken from reference TRBV7-9 and TRBJ2-3): DTGVSQNPRHKITKRGQNVTFRCDPISEHNRLYWYRQTLGQGPEFLTYFQNEAQLEKSRLLSDRFSAERPKGSFSTLEIQRTEQGDSAMYLCASSAPTSGNPDTQYFGPGTRLTVL.

The chain couples TRBV28 to TRBJ2-1, with D perhaps matching TRBD1 (6 bases). Germline CDR1 is MDHEN and CDR2 is SYDVKM. V lost 5 bases and J 4 bases, leaving 18 bases between the germline ends. The CDR3 length is 16 residues. This CDR3 is CASSLQTTGTYNEQFF. The CDR3 nucleotides are TGTGCCAGCAGTCTGCAAACGACAGGAACTTACAATGAGCAGTTCTTC.

This sequence joins TRBV7-8 and TRBJ1-4; TRBD1 is a possible D gene (6 bases). With 4 bases removed from V and 2 bases from J, the gap between germline ends came to 14 bases. The CDR3 spans 16 residues. Per germline, CDR1 SGHVS and CDR2 FQNEAQ. CDR3 coding DNA: TGTGCCAGCAGCTACTACAGGGTAAGTACTAATGAAAAACTGTTTTTT. Its protein is CASSYYRVSTNEKLFF. The whole variable domain, filled in from reference TRBV7-8 and TRBJ1-4, reads GAGVSQSPRYKVAKRGQDVALRCDPISGHVSLFWYQQALGQGPEFLTYFQNEAQLDKSGLPSDRFFAERPEGSVSTLKIQRTQQEDSAVYLCASSYYRVSTNEKLFFGSGTQLSVL.

The gene calls are TRBV13 and TRBJ2-7, with TRBD1 identical over 7 bases. With V trimmed by 5 bases and J by 7 bases, 11 bases remained unmatched. The CDR3 runs to 14 residues. Germline assignment: CDR1 PRHDT and CDR2 FYEKMQ (reference sequence). The CDR3 region has the DNA TGTGCCAGCAGCCCCCGGACAGGACCAGGGGAGCAGTACTTC. Encoded protein: CASSPRTGPGEQYF.

J is TRBJ1-2 and V is TRBV11-2; 8 bases match TRBD1. In germline, CDR1 is SGHAT, CDR2 FQNNGV. There are 15 residues in the CDR3. The trim removed 0 bases at V and 6 bases at J, leaving 6 bases unmatched. CDR3: CASSLESGQGDGYTF. For the CDR3, the DNA is TGTGCCAGCAGCTTAGAGTCTGGACAGGGCGATGGCTACACCTTC.

The chain's CDR3 is CASSLPQGNTEAFF. Written as DNA, the CDR3 is TGCGCCAGCAGCTTGCCCCAGGGGAACACTGAAGCTTTCTTT. This sequence joins TRBV5-1 and TRBJ1-1, with D possibly being TRBD1 (5 bases). This CDR3 is built from 14 residues. The V and J ends lost 1 base and 1 base respectively, with 8 bases between them. Germline-derived CDR1 and CDR2 are SGHRS and YFSETQ. The full variable domain, its missing parts supplied by reference TRBV5-1 and TRBJ1-1, is KAGVTQTPRYLIKTRGQQVTLSCSPISGHRSVSWYQQTPGQGLQFLFEYFSETQRNKGNFPGRFSGRQFSNSRSEMNVSTLELGDSALYLCASSLPQGNTEAFFGQGTRLTVV.

The rearrangement uses TRBV2 and TRBJ1-1; 7 bases map to TRBD1. Trimming removed 1 base from V and 7 bases from J; junction bases left unmatched: 6. The CDR3 is 14 residues long. Germline CDR1 is SNHLY and CDR2 is FYNNEI. DNA for the CDR3: TGTGCCAGCAGTGAAGAGGGGGCCGTTGATGAAGCTTTCTTT. Its translation: CASSEEGAVDEAFF.

This clone has only one observation. The chain carries TRBV3-1 (or the pseudogene TRBV3-2) and TRBJ1-4; TRBD1 agrees at 9 bases. The CDR3 runs 16 residues. CDR1 and CDR2 (germline): LGHDT, YNNKEL (reference sequence). The V gene end was trimmed by 1 base and the J gene end by 5 bases; junction bases not matched to a gene: 5. The CDR3 bases are TGTGCCAGCAGCCAAGGGACAGGGGTACTGAATGAAAAACTGTTTTTT. This encodes CASSQGTGVLNEKLFF.

This clone was seen a few times. V and J are TRBV11-2 and TRBJ2-5; tentative D call: TRBD1 (6 bases). Germline V CDR1 and CDR2: SGHAT, FQNNGV. This CDR3 is 16 amino acids long. The ends were cut back, 4 bases at V and 2 bases at J, with 17 bases in the middle. The CDR3 reads CASSSQGLGYQETQYF. In DNA form, the CDR3 reads TGTGCCAGCAGCTCCCAGGGGTTGGGGTATCAAGAGACCCAGTACTTC.

The genes are TRBV6-6 and TRBJ1-5, with TRBD1 matching over 9 bases. The V and J ends lost 5 bases and 2 bases, in that order; junction bases with no gene match: 4. The CDR3 has 15 residues. CDR1 and CDR2 (germline): MNHNY, SVGAGI (reference sequence). The CDR3 loop reads CASSLDRGGNQPQHF. Here the CDR3 DNA reads TGTGCCAGCAGTCTCGACAGGGGGGGCAATCAGCCCCAGCATTTT.

The J gene is TRBJ1-2, the V gene TRBV19; 8 nucleotides agree with TRBD1. The germline V gene encodes CDR1 LNHDA and CDR2 SQIVND (reference sequence). The CDR3 is 17 residues long. The V and J ends lost 5 bases and 4 bases, in that order; junction bases with no gene match: 15. CDR3 sequence reads: CASSPDLEFGQGYGYTF. CDR3 coding DNA: TGTGCCAGTAGTCCCGATTTGGAGTTCGGACAGGGCTATGGCTACACCTTC.

V and J are TRBV3-1 (or the pseudogene TRBV3-2) and TRBJ2-3, with 7 bases identical to TRBD1. The CDR3 is 18 amino acids. V shed 0 bases, J shed 2 bases, and the junction held 11 bases outside the gene matches. Germline CDR1 reads LGHDT; CDR2 reads YNNKEL (reference sequence). CDR3 DNA: TGTGCCAGCAGCCAAGACCTAAGAGGGGGCGGCTACACAGATACGCAGTATTTT. Its translation: CASSQDLRGGGYTDTQYF.

The V and J genes are TRBV6-5 and TRBJ1-1; tentative D call: TRBD1 (6 bases). Per germline, CDR1 MNHEY and CDR2 SVGAGI. V dropped 6 bases and J dropped 0 bases, with 11 bases sitting between them. This CDR3 spans 14 amino acids. Here the CDR3 DNA reads TGTGCCAGCAGCGGACAGCCGCTGAACACTGAAGCTTTCTTT. This codes for CASSGQPLNTEAFF.

In the case of this clone: Other nucleotide sequences in the sample specify the same CDR3. The V call is TRBV7-3, the J call TRBJ2-3; 10 nucleotides match TRBD1. CDR1 and CDR2 (germline): SGHTA, FQGTGA. The junction had 2 bases not matched to a gene; V was cut back by 3 bases and J by 2 bases. This CDR3 is built from 15 residues. CDR3 nucleotide sequence: TGTGCCAGCAGCTTCGGACAGGGGGACACAGATACGCAGTATTTT. Protein sequence: CASSFGQGDTDTQYF.

This chain links TRBV4-1 with TRBJ2-3; D perhaps matches TRBD1 (6 bases). Germline assignment: CDR1 MGHRA and CDR2 YSYEKL. This CDR3 contains 15 residues. V lost 2 bases, J lost 1 base, and 10 bases lay in between. Here the CDR3 reads CASSQTGLGTDTQYF. CDR3 bases: TGCGCCAGCAGCCAAACAGGGTTGGGCACAGATACGCAGTATTTT.

J is TRBJ1-2 and V is TRBV12-3 or TRBV12-4, with D possibly matching TRBD1 (6 bases). The CDR3 is 13 amino acids. The germline V and J ends were trimmed by 6 bases and 2 bases, with 10 bases remaining between them. DNA of the CDR3: TGTGCCAGCAGCCTGGGGGCCAACTATGGCTACACCTTC. Translated, it gives CASSLGANYGYTF.